This paragraph reports one TCR beta chain. There are many counts of this clonotype. Its recognized antigen is unknown. No much larger clone exists at a distance of one base, and base qualities are not known. This sample is part of a study of CD8 T cells in ankylosing spondylitis (dated by TCRdb to about 2017). As for the study more broadly: T cell receptor beta repertoires were profiled in healthy donors and ankylosing spondylitis patients so that disease-linked TCR variants could be found. The full study cohort comprised approximately 23 ankylosing spondylitis patients and 110 or so healthy donors. Peripheral blood was sampled, and synovial fluid was additionally collected from ankylosing spondylitis patients.

What the work shows at the level of the full study, not this receptor alone: Significant enrichment of the disease-linked clones was reported in matched synovial fluid samples from ankylosing spondylitis patients. Some of the motif variants had been reported before in the synovial fluid and blood of reactive arthritis patients, a finding that suggests common disease-initiation mechanisms. The disease-linked clones showed a CD8+ phenotype and occurred at relatively low frequencies in peripheral blood. A TCR beta motif of 8 or 9 highly homologous amino acid variants appeared characteristic of blood from ankylosing spondylitis patients.

Sequencing instrument: Illumina HiSeq 2500. Quantitative 5'-RACE with molecular barcodes was the method used to prepare the TCR beta libraries. As for the original processing: A new computational method based on a probabilistic model of VDJ rearrangement was used to identify disease-linked TCR variants. The raw public reads went through TCRdb reprocessing: fastp at Q25, MiXCR clone calling, in-frame beta chains kept. Each entry is one CDR3 protein sequence, shown with its most common DNA and genes. TCRdb's processing, not the authors', yielded these V and J calls. The table for this sample lists roughly 200,000 distinct CDR3 sequences; about 13% of them were counted only once. Of the sample, approximately 16% is held by the ten largest clones. V is clipped by 7 bases and J by 2 bases, and the sequence between their germline boundaries is 18 bases long. Taken from the germline V gene, the CDR1 and CDR2 loops are SQVTM and ANQGSEA. Spanning cysteine to phenylalanine, the CDR3 consists of 14 amino acids. The only DNA kept is the CDR3, 42 bases in frame from the first base.

The sample comprised blood, either unsorted or a sorted T cell fraction (not recorded which). Here the chain combines TRBV29-1 and TRBJ2-7; TRBD2 is a possible D gene, resting on 6 matching bases. The clonotype comes from a male donor with ankylosing spondylitis or in good health (not recorded which). Here is the DNA: TGCAGCGCAGCCGGGATAGCGGATCCCTACGAGCAGTACTTC. This sequence encodes CSAAGIADPYEQYF.